This TCR beta chain comes out of a study of cytomegalovirus exposure and HLA in healthy donors. About the research overall: About 83 million unique TCRs from HLA-typed donors made up an early data release.

The CDR3 is 16 residues long. V shed 2 bases, J shed 5 bases, and the junction held 6 bases outside the gene matches. Germline V gives CDR1 SEHNR, CDR2 FQNEAQ (reference sequence). 60 Vbeta and 13 Jbeta primers were used in PCR. Authors' data handling: There were about 86 million unique TCR beta chains by a later count, and 10 million to 12 million of them were shared. Profiling relied on immunoSEQ multiplex PCR, and the TCRdb table lists in-frame clones only, not all of them. That table supplies the V and J calls and clone size; D and trimming were determined from the DNA. The table shows roughly 190,000 clones, with about four fifths occurring only once. Study-level findings and limits: V segments that were indistinguishable, TRBV6-2 and TRBV6-3 among them, were omitted from analysis.

Donors consisted of healthy bone marrow donors. In regard to this clone: Its antigen is unknown.

The chain recombines TRBV7-9 with TRBJ2-1; 10 bases map to TRBD2. What was sequenced was PBMCs. This TCR was recovered from a woman aged 18-29 years in good health and CMV-seronegative. CDR3 protein: CASSLWSGLANNEQFF. The DNA for the CDR3 is TGTGCCAGCAGCTTATGGTCGGGACTAGCGAACAATGAGCAGTTCTTC. The complete variable domain, with remaining parts taken from reference TRBV7-9 and TRBJ2-1, reads DTGVSQNPRHKITKRGQNVTFRCDPISEHNRLYWYRQTLGQGPEFLTYFQNEAQLEKSRLLSDRFSAERPKGSFSTLEIQRTEQGDSAMYLCASSLWSGLANNEQFFGPGTRLTVL.